The clone carrying this T cell receptor beta chain was recorded once. The target antigen is unknown. This specimen belongs to a study of blood T cells in healthy people across ages. General study points: Unsorted PBMC input precluded a conclusive naive versus antigen-experienced comparison. More naive CD4+ cells and higher diversity were found in long-lived than in aged donors.

A second PCR of 7 to 11 cycles used a sample-barcoded 5' primer and a J-beta primer mix. Each cDNA molecule was tagged by a template-switch adaptor with 12 random nucleotides. Each of the samples gave a minimum of 3 million paired-end reads that contained CDR3. One entry per CDR3 protein results from TCRdb running MiXCR on the 5' RACE reads. Of hundreds of thousands of distinct CDR3 sequences listed, roughly half are singletons. Trimming took 0 bases from V and 1 from J, leaving 7 bases between them. The CDR3 runs 15 residues. Germline CDR1 reads ENHRY; CDR2 reads SYGVKD. The TCR sequence derives from a woman at least 80 years old in good health. The sequencing input was blood. The J gene is TRBJ2-1, the V gene TRBV10-3; D remains unclear. CDR3 sequence: CAISESWNSYNEQFF. CDR3 sequence (DNA): TGTGCCATCAGTGAGTCGTGGAATTCCTACAATGAGCAGTTCTTC.